The clone carrying this T cell receptor (beta chain) was picked up a small number of times. Antigen specificity is unknown. This sample was included in a study of graft-versus-host responses after intestinal transplantation. Broader study findings: The marrow of recipients harbored GvH clones, and ileum or blood showed some of them first.

Trimming took off 1 base at V and 0 bases at J, with 13 bases between the two ends. The CDR3 is 16 amino acids. Germline assignment: CDR1 MGHRA and CDR2 YSYEKL. Profiling relied on immunoSEQ multiplex PCR, and the TCRdb table lists in-frame clones only, not all of them. The sample carries about 85,000 clones, 75% to 95% recorded once. The material sequenced was unstimulated CD8+ T cells sorted from spleen or lymph node cells, taken before transplant. This TCR came from a human donor who was the organ donor for an intestinal transplant. The rearrangement joins TRBV4-1 to TRBJ2-7; tentatively, D is TRBD1 (5 bases). As DNA, the CDR3 is TGCGCCAGCAGCCAAGTTCCGACAGAGCGCTCCTACGAGCAGTACTTC. This sequence encodes CASSQVPTERSYEQYF.